A selection of T cell receptor beta chains follows, all from one sample in a study of blood T cell repertoires in COVID-19. Sequenced by immunoSEQ multiplex PCR; TCRdb stores in-frame clones only, minus some. The profile shows about 250,000 clones, 70% to 85% of them singletons. Sample: peripheral blood. These receptors were taken from a man aged 80 or over with acute or convalescent COVID-19. Both conserved end residues are part of each CDR3. A D gene is named only where the DNA matches it firmly. A clone size is listed for some rows: how often the clone was seen (once, few, many), or a class if it is expanded.

>-|TRBV5-1|TRBJ2-3|14|-
TGCGCCAGCAGCTCGACCCGGGGTAAAGATACGCAGTATTTT
CASSSTRGKDTQYF
>-|TRBV19|TRBJ1-3|13|once
TGTGCCAGTAGTGTGACAGAGGCAAACACCATATATTTT
CASSVTEANTIYF
>TRBD2|TRBV7-2|TRBJ2-7|14|-
TGTGCCAGCAGCTTTAGCGGGAGTCCCTACGAGCAGTACTTC
CASSFSGSPYEQYF
>TRBD2|TRBV2|TRBJ2-7|13|many
TGTGCCAGCAGGACTAGCGGGAGGGGCGAGCAGTACTTC
CASRTSGRGEQYF
>-|TRBV30|TRBJ1-5|13|-
TGTGCCTGGAGTACGGGGAGCAATCAGCCCCAGCATTTT
CAWSTGSNQPQHF
>-|TRBV2|TRBJ2-7|16|once
TGTGCCAGCAGTCCTAGCGCCGTCCGGGCTGTACACGAGCAGTACTTC
CASSPSAVRAVHEQYF
>TRBD2|TRBV5-5|TRBJ2-2|16|few
TGTGCCAGCGCCACGGCGGGAGGGCTTAGCACCGGGGAGCTGTTTTTT
CASATAGGLSTGELFF
>-|TRBV27|TRBJ1-6|15|-
TGTGCCAGCCAAGGGGTGGCCTCCTATAATTCACCCCTCCACTTT
CASQGVASYNSPLHF
>-|TRBV3-1/TRBV3-2|TRBJ1-1|15|-
TGTGCCAGCAGCCTCTCGATTGGGGAGACGACTGAAGCTTTCTTT
CASSLSIGETTEAFF
>-|TRBV7-8|TRBJ1-3|15|-
TGTGCCAGCAGCCCGGGACTGAGCTCTGGAAACACCATATATTTT
CASSPGLSSGNTIYF
>-|TRBV3-1/TRBV3-2|TRBJ1-4|16|-
TGTGCCAGCAGCCACCACCCCACCGGGATGGCTGAAAAACTGTTTTTT
CASSHHPTGMAEKLFF
>-|TRBV6-2/TRBV6-3|TRBJ1-2|16|few
TGTGCCAGCAGTTTCGGTTGGTACAGGGCTAACTATGGCTACACCTTC
CASSFGWYRANYGYTF
>-|TRBV29-1|TRBJ1-3|13|-
TGCAGCGTTGCGGGGGGCTCTGGAAACACCATATATTTT
CSVAGGSGNTIYF
>TRBD1|TRBV18|TRBJ1-1|15|-
TGTGCCAGCTCATCAGGGGTCCCGGGACAGGTTCCAGCTTTCTTT
CASSSGVPGQVPAFF
>-|TRBV2|TRBJ2-1|15|-
TGTGCCAGCAGTGTTCAGGGTCTTTCCTACAATGAGCAGTTCTTC
CASSVQGLSYNEQFF
>TRBD1|TRBV11-1|TRBJ1-2|14|once
TGTGCCAGCAGCTTAACCGGACAGGTCTATGGCTACACCTTC
CASSLTGQVYGYTF
>-|TRBV19|TRBJ2-5|16|once
TGTGCCAGTAGTATAGATGGGGCCAGGGGGGCGAAGACCCAGTACTTC
CASSIDGARGAKTQYF
>TRBD1|TRBV7-2|TRBJ2-3|19|once
TGTGCCAGCAGCTTAGACCGGACAGGGATAGGGGCCAGCACAGATACGCAGTATTTT
CASSLDRTGIGASTDTQYF
>-|TRBV4-1|TRBJ2-5|16|-
TGCGCCAGCAGCCCCCTCGCCGGGACACCGCAAGAGACCCAGTACTTC
CASSPLAGTPQETQYF
>TRBD1|TRBV6-5|TRBJ1-2|15|-
TGTGCCAGCAGGATGGCTCCGGGACAGGGGGGCGGCTACACCTTC
CASRMAPGQGGGYTF
>-|TRBV5-8|TRBJ1-3|13|-
TGTGCCAGCAGCCTGGAGGACAGAAACACCATATATTTT
CASSLEDRNTIYF
>-|TRBV18|TRBJ2-7|16|-
TGTGCCAGCTCATCCTCAACCGGGACACGAGCCTACGAGCAGTACTTC
CASSSSTGTRAYEQYF
>TRBD1|TRBV19|TRBJ1-4|15|-
TGTGCCAGTAGCCCGGCCGGGACAGAGGGGGAAAAACTGTTTTTT
CASSPAGTEGEKLFF
>-|TRBV4-2|TRBJ2-3|18|-
TGTGCCAGCAGCCAAGATCTAGGCACTACCCGTAGCACAGATACGCAGTATTTT
CASSQDLGTTRSTDTQYF
>-|TRBV24-1|TRBJ2-7|14|-
TGTGCCACCAGTGATGCGGGGAGGAAAAACGAGCAGTACTTC
CATSDAGRKNEQYF
>-|TRBV5-1|TRBJ2-6|14|-
TGCGCCAGCAGCTTGGTAGCTGGGGCCAACGTCCTGACTTTC
CASSLVAGANVLTF
>TRBD1|TRBV7-2|TRBJ2-3|15|-
TGTGCCAGCAGCTTAACGGACAGGGGAAGAGATACGCAGTATTTT
CASSLTDRGRDTQYF
>TRBD1|TRBV6-1|TRBJ2-7|16|-
TGTGCCAGCAGTGCAGGACCTACAGGGGGACCCTACGAGCAGTACTTC
CASSAGPTGGPYEQYF
>-|TRBV12-3/TRBV12-4|TRBJ1-1|12|-
TGTGCCAGCAGTTTAGGACAGGTGCGAGCTTTCTTT
CASSLGQVRAFF
>-|TRBV18|TRBJ2-5|19|-
TGTGCCAGCTCACCTACGGGAAAGGGGCGCGGGACGAAGGGAGAGACCCAGTACTTC
CASSPTGKGRGTKGETQYF
>-|TRBV7-9|TRBJ1-3|14|-
TGTGCCAGCAGCCACAGGAGCTCTGGAAACACCATATATTTT
CASSHRSSGNTIYF
>-|TRBV25-1|TRBJ2-1|16|-
TGTGCCAGCAGTGAGGGTGGAGGGGGCGGCTACAATGAGCAGTTCTTC
CASSEGGGGGYNEQFF
>-|TRBV7-9|TRBJ1-4|15|-
TGTGCCAGCAGCTCCGGGACACTAGCTAATGAAAAACTGTTTTTT
CASSSGTLANEKLFF
>-|TRBV2|TRBJ2-7|13|few
TGTGCCAGCAGTGACACAGGCTCCTACGAGCAGTACTTC
CASSDTGSYEQYF
>TRBD1|TRBV7-2|TRBJ2-1|16|-
TGTGCCAGCAGACGCCCCTGGGACAGAGGCTACAATGAGCAGTTCTTC
CASRRPWDRGYNEQFF
>-|TRBV6-2/TRBV6-3|TRBJ2-1|14|-
TGTGCCAGCAGTTACGGAGGTAGTCTAAGGGAGCAGTTCTTC
CASSYGGSLREQFF
>-|TRBV7-9|TRBJ1-4|16|-
TGTGCCAGCAGCTTTTTTTCCAAGGGGCGCGATGAAAAACTGTTTTTT
CASSFFSKGRDEKLFF
>-|TRBV5-1|TRBJ2-2|16|-
TGCGCCAGCAGCCCCGGACAGATTGAAGTAACCGGGGAGCTGTTTTTT
CASSPGQIEVTGELFF
>-|TRBV27|TRBJ2-7|15|-
TGTGCCAGCAGTTTCCGGAGACAGAGAAGATACGAGCAGTACTTC
CASSFRRQRRYEQYF
>TRBD1|TRBV5-1|TRBJ1-6|13|-
TGCGCCACTCGGACAGGGGATAATTCACCCCTCCACTTT
CATRTGDNSPLHF
>-|TRBV6-5|TRBJ1-1|15|once
TGTGCCAGCAGTTACTCGAGGAACGGGAACACTGAAGCTTTCTTT
CASSYSRNGNTEAFF
>TRBD1|TRBV15|TRBJ2-2|23|-
TGTGCCACCAGCAGGAGGGGGACAGGGGCCTTGACATTAAGGACAGGGGGCACCGGGGAGCTGTTTTTT
CATSRRGTGALTLRTGGTGELFF
>TRBD1|TRBV10-3|TRBJ1-2|17|-
TGTGCCATCAGTGATCAAGCCGGCCAGGGGGGAGAAAATGGCTACACCTTC
CAISDQAGQGGENGYTF
>-|TRBV6-5|TRBJ2-7|14|-
TGTGCCAGCAGCATAGGACAGAATAACTACGAGCAGTACTTC
CASSIGQNNYEQYF
>TRBD1|TRBV5-1|TRBJ1-5|15|-
TGCGCCAGCAGCTTCGGGACAGGGGGCCTTCAGCCCCAGCATTTT
CASSFGTGGLQPQHF
>TRBD1|TRBV9|TRBJ2-5|16|-
TGTGCCAGCAGCGCTCGTGCGGGGACAGGGCAAGAGACCCAGTACTTC
CASSARAGTGQETQYF
>-|TRBV29-1|TRBJ2-7|14|-
TGCAGCGTCTCTGGTGGTAGCGGCCCCTACGAGCAGTACTTC
CSVSGGSGPYEQYF
>TRBD1|TRBV11-2|TRBJ1-4|15|-
TGTGCCAGCAGCTTAGGGAACAGGGGGGGTGAAAAACTGTTTTTT
CASSLGNRGGEKLFF
>TRBD1|TRBV2|TRBJ1-5|15|-
TGTGCCAGCAGTGACCGGACAGGGATTTTCCAGCCCCAGCATTTT
CASSDRTGIFQPQHF
>TRBD2|TRBV5-1|TRBJ2-1|15|-
TGCGCCAGCAGCCCGGGACTAGCGGTAAGCAATGAGCAGTTCTTC
CASSPGLAVSNEQFF
>TRBD1|TRBV11-2|TRBJ1-6|15|once
TGTGCCAGCAGCTTAGGCCAGGGGGTTAATTCACCCCTCCACTTT
CASSLGQGVNSPLHF
>-|TRBV5-6|TRBJ2-7|14|-
TGTGCCAGCAGCTTGTGGGCGGGGACCTACGAGCAGTACTTC
CASSLWAGTYEQYF
>TRBD1|TRBV29-1|TRBJ2-7|14|-
TGCAGCGTTGGGCAGGGACAGGGGCCCTACGAGCAGTACTTC
CSVGQGQGPYEQYF
>-|TRBV27|TRBJ1-1|13|-
TGTGCCAGCAGTTTGTACATGAACACTGAAGCTTTCTTT
CASSLYMNTEAFF
>TRBD1|TRBV15|TRBJ1-6|15|-
TGTGCCACCAGCAGCGACAGGGGCGGTAATTCACCCCTCCACTTT
CATSSDRGGNSPLHF
>-|TRBV2|TRBJ1-6|13|-
TGTGCCAGGGCCCGGGGTCGTAATTCACCCCTCCACTTT
CARARGRNSPLHF
>-|TRBV4-2|TRBJ1-1|15|-
TGTGCCAGCAGCCAAGGCGGGGGAAGAAACACTGAAGCTTTCTTT
CASSQGGGRNTEAFF
>-|TRBV27|TRBJ1-2|13|-
TGTGCCAGCAGTTTAAATGTAGGGAGTGGCTACACCTTC
CASSLNVGSGYTF
>-|TRBV2|TRBJ2-3|15|-
TGTGCCAGCAGTGAAATGGCAGCCCGCAGGGATACGCAGTATTTT
CASSEMAARRDTQYF